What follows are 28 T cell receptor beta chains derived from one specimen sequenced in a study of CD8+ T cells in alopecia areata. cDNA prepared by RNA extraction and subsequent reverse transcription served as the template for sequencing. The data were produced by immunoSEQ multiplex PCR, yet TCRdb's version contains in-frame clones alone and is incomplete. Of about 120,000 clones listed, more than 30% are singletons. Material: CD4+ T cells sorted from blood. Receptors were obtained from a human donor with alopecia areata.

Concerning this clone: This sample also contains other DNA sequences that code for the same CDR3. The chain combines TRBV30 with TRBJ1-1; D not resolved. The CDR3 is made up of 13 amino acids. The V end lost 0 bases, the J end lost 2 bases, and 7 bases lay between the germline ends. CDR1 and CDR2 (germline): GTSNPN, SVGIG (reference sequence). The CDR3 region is CAWSVGRNTEAFF. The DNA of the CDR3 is TGTGCCTGGAGTGTGGGCAGAAACACTGAAGCTTTCTTT.

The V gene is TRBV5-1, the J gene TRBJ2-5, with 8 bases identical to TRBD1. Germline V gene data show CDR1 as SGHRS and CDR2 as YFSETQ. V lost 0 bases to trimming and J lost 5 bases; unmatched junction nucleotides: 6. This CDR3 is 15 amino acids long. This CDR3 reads CASSLGAGGVETQYF. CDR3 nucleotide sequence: TGCGCCAGCAGCTTGGGGGCAGGGGGCGTCGAGACCCAGTACTTC.

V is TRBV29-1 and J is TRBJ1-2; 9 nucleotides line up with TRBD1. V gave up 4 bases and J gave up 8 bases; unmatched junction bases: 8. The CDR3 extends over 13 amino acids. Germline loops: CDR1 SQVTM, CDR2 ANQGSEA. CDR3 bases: TGCAGCGTTGGGACAGGGGCCGCTAGGGGCTACACCTTC. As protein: CSVGTGAARGYTF. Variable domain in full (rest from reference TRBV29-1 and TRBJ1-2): SAVISQKPSRDICQRGTSLTIQCQVDSQVTMMFWYRQQPGQSLTLIATANQGSEATYESGFVIDKFPISRPNLTFSTLTVSNMSPEDSSIYLCSVGTGAARGYTFGSGTRLTVV.

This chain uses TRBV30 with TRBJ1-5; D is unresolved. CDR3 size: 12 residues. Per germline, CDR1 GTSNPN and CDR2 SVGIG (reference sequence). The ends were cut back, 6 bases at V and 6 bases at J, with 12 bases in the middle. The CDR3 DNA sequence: TGTGCCTGCGGGGAGGTTCTTCAGCCCCAGCATTTT. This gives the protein CACGEVLQPQHF.

As DNA, the CDR3 is TGCGCCAGGGGCGGACTCTACGAGCAGTACTTC. Translation: CARGGLYEQYF. The genes are TRBV5-1 and TRBJ2-7; D possibly corresponds to TRBD2 (5 bases). CDR3 size: 11 residues. The V gene's germline CDR1 is SGHRS and CDR2 YFSETQ. V was cut by 8 bases and J by 3 bases, with 9 bases left in between.

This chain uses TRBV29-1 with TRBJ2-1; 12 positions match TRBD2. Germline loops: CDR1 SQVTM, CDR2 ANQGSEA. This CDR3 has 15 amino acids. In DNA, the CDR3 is TGCAGTAGTCGCGAGGCTAGCGGGAGGGCCGCTGAGCAGTTCTTC. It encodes CSSREASGRAAEQFF.

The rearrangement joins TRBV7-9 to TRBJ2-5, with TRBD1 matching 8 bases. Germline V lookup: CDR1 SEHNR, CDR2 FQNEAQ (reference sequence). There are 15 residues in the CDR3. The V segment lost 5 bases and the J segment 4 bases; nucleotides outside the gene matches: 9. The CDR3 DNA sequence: TGTGCCAGCAGCCTTGGACAGGGTCCATCAGAGACCCAGTACTTC. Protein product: CASSLGQGPSETQYF.

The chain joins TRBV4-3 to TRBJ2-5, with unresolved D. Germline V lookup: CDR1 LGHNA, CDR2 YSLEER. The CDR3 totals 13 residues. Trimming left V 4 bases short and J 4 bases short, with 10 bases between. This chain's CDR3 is CASSLGGVETQYF. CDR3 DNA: TGCGCCAGCAGCCTAGGTGGGGTAGAGACCCAGTACTTC.

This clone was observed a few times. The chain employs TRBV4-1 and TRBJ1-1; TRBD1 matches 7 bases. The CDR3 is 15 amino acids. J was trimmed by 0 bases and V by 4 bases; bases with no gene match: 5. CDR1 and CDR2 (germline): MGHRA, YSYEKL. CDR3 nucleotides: TGCGCCAGCAGCCGTGGGACAGACATGAACACTGAAGCTTTCTTT. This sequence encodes CASSRGTDMNTEAFF.

CDR3 sequence: CASRRDGSGGYTF. The CDR3 bases are TGTGCCAGCCGTAGGGACGGCTCGGGTGGCTACACCTTC. V and J are TRBV6-5 and TRBJ1-2; tentative D call: TRBD1 (5 bases). Germline CDR1 MNHEY, CDR2 SVGAGI. Trimming left V 8 bases short and J 7 bases short, with 17 bases between. CDR3 size: 13 residues.

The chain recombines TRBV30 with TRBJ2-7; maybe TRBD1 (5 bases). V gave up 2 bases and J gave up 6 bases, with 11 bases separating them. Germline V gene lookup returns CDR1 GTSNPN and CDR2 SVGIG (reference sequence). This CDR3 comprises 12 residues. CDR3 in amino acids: CAWSPTGGEQYF. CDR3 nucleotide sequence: TGTGCCTGGAGTCCCACAGGTGGCGAGCAGTACTTC.

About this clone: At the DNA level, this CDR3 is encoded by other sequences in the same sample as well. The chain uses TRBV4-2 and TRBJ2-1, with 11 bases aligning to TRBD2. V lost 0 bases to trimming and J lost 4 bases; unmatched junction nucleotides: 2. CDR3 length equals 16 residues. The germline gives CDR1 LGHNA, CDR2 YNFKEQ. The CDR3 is CASSQDGTSGYNEQFF. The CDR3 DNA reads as TGTGCCAGCAGCCAAGATGGGACTAGCGGATACAATGAGCAGTTCTTC.

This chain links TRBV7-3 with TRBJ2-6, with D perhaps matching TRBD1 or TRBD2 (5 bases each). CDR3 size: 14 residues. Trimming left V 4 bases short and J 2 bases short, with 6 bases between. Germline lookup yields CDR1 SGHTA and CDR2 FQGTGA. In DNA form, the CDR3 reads TGTGCCAGCAGCTCGGGACCTGGGGCCAACGTCCTGACTTTC. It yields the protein CASSSGPGANVLTF.

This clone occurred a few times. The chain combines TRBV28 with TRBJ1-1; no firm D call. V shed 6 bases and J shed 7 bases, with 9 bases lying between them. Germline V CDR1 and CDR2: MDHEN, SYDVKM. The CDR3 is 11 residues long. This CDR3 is CASSTYVEAFF. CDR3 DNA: TGTGCCAGCAGCACCTATGTTGAAGCTTTCTTT. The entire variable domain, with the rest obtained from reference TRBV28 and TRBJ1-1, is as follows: DVKVTQSSRYLVKRTGEKVFLECVQDMDHENMFWYRQDPGLGLRLIYFSYDVKMKEKGDIPEGYSVSREKKERFSLILESASTNQTSMYLCASSTYVEAFFGQGTRLTVV.

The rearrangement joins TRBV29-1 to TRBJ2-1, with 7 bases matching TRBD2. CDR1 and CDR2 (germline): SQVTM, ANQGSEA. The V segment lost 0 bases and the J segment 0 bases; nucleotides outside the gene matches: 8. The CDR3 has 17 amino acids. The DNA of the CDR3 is TGCAGCGTTGAAGATGCTGGGGGGGTGAGCTCCTACAATGAGCAGTTCTTC. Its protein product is CSVEDAGGVSSYNEQFF.

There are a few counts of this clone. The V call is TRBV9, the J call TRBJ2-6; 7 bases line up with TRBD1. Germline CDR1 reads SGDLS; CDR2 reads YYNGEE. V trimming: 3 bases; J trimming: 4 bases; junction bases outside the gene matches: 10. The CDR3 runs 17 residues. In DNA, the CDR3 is TGTGCCAGCAGCGGGGAGACACAGGGGCAGGGGGCCAACGTCCTGACTTTC. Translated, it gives CASSGETQGQGANVLTF.

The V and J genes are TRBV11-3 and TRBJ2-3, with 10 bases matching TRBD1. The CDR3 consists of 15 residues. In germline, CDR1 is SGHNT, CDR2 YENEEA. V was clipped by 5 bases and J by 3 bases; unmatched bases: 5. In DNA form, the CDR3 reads TGTGCCAGCAGCCCCCGGGACAGGGGTACAGATACGCAGTATTTT. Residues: CASSPRDRGTDTQYF.

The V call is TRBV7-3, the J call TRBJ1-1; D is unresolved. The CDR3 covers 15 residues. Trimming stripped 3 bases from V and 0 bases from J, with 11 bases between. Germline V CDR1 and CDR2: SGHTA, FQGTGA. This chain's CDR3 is CASSFAPGMNTEAFF. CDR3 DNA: TGTGCCAGCAGCTTTGCCCCCGGCATGAACACTGAAGCTTTCTTT.

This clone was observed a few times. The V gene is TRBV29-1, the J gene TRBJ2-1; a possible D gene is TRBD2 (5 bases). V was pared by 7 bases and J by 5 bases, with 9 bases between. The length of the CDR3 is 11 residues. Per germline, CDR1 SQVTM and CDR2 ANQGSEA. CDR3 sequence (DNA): TGCAGCGCGGACTTAAACAATGAGCAGTTCTTC. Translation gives CSADLNNEQFF.

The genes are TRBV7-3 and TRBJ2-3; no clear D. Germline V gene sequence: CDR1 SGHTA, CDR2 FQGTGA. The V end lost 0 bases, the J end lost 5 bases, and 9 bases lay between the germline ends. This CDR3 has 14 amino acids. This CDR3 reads CASSLTVSVDTQYF. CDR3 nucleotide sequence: TGTGCCAGCAGCTTAACTGTCTCGGTAGATACGCAGTATTTT.

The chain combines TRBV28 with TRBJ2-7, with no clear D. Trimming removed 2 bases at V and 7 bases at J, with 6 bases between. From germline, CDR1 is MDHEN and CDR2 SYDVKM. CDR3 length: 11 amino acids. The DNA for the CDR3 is TGTGCCAGCAGTTTAACCAGGGAGCAGTACTTC. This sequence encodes CASSLTREQYF.

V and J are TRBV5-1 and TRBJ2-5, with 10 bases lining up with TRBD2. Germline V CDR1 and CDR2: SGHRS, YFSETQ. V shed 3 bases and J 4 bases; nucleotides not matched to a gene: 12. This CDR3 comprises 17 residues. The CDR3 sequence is CASSSSSGTSVRETQYF. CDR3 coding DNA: TGCGCCAGCAGCTCCAGTTCCGGGACTAGCGTACGAGAGACCCAGTACTTC.

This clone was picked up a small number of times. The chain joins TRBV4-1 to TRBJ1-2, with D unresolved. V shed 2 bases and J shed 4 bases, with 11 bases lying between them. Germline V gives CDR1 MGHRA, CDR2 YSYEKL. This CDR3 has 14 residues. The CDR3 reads CASSQITRGYGYTF. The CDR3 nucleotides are TGCGCCAGCAGCCAAATTACCCGCGGCTATGGCTACACCTTC.

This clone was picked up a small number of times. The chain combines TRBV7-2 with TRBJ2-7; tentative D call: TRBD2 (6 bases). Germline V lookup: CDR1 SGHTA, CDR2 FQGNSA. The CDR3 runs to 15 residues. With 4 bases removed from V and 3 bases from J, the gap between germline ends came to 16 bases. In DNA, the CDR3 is TGTGCCAGCAGCTCGCCAGATCGGGGGTACTACGAGCAGTACTTC. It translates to CASSSPDRGYYEQYF.

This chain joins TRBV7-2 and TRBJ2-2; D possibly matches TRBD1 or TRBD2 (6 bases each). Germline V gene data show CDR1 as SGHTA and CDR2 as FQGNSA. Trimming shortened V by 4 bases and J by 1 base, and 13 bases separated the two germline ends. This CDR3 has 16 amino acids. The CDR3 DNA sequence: TGTGCCAGCAGCTCAGGGGACTGGGGGAACACCGGGGAGCTGTTTTTT. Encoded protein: CASSSGDWGNTGELFF.

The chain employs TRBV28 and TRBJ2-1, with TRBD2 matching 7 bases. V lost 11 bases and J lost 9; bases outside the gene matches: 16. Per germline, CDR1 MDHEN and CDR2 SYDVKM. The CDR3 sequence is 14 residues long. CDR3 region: CACTGGTPSTEQFF. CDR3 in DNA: TGTGCCTGTACCGGGGGGACCCCCTCGACTGAGCAGTTCTTC.

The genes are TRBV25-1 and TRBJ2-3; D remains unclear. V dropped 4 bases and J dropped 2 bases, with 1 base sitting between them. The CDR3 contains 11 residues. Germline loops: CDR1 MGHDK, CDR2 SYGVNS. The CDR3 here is CASSVTDTQYF. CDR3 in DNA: TGTGCCAGCAGTGTCACAGATACGCAGTATTTT.

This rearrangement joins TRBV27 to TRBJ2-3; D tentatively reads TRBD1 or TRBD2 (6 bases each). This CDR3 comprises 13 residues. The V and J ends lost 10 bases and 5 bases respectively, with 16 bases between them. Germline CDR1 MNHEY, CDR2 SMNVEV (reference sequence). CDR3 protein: CATTSGEEDTQYF. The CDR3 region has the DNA TGTGCCACCACTTCAGGGGAGGAAGATACGCAGTATTTT.